The clone carrying this TCR beta chain has just a few counts. Original methodology: Amplification of reference gene primers provided the estimated nucleated cell counts. Clones were sequenced by immunoSEQ multiplex PCR, and TCRdb holds only the in-frame ones, with some missing. V and J calls and clone size are copied from that table; D and trimming were computed from the DNA. The sample comprises fewer than 500,000 clones, around 89% of which are singletons, and roughly 1.1% rests with the top ten. This specimen belongs to a study of blood T cell repertoires in COVID-19. Study overall: COVID-19 samples, acute and convalescent, were from the United States, Italy and Spain. Sample material is recorded as cDNA or gDNA derived from T cells, B-cell-depleted T cells, or PBMCs.

This CDR3 contains 14 residues. V lost 1 base and J lost 10; bases outside the gene matches: 4. CDR1 LGHDT and CDR2 YNNKEL come from the germline V gene (reference sequence). Recovered participants had two consecutive negative NP/OP PCR tests, healthcare professional clearance, or symptom resolution. The sample taken for sequencing was PBMCs or T cells enriched from blood (not recorded which). The source is a man between 25 and 39 years old who had recovered from COVID-19. The V gene is TRBV3-1 (or the pseudogene TRBV3-2), the J gene TRBJ1-6; TRBD1 matches at 7 bases. The CDR3 sequence: CASSQAGGRSPLHF. The CDR3 nucleotides read TGTGCCAGCAGCCAAGCAGGGGGGCGATCACCCCTCCACTTT.